The T cell receptor beta chain described here comes from a study of identical twins. Study results and caveats: Without tracking the same donors, conclusions rested on cross-sectional statistical analysis.

Only one count was recorded for this clonotype. Its antigen is as yet unknown. Through template switching, a universal primer site was introduced, and the cDNA contained unique molecular identifiers. Each CDR3 protein gets one entry after TCRdb re-called the 5' RACE reads with MiXCR. Of some 560,000 distinct CDR3 sequences in the sample, over 8.5% are singletons; the top ten hold more than 2.5%. V dropped 6 bases and J dropped 0 bases, with 15 bases sitting between them. Germline CDR1 is DFQATT and CDR2 is SNEGSKA (reference sequence). The CDR3 consists of 15 residues. The sample was also linked to a second study, of yellow fever vaccine responses in identical twins.

The J gene is TRBJ2-1, the V gene TRBV20-1; D is unclear. Material for sequencing was PBMCs. This sequence originates from a woman aged 18-35 years in good health. CDR3 sequence (DNA): TGCAGTGCGCAACCGACATCTAGCTCCTACAATGAGCAGTTCTTC. Its protein is CSAQPTSSSYNEQFF.